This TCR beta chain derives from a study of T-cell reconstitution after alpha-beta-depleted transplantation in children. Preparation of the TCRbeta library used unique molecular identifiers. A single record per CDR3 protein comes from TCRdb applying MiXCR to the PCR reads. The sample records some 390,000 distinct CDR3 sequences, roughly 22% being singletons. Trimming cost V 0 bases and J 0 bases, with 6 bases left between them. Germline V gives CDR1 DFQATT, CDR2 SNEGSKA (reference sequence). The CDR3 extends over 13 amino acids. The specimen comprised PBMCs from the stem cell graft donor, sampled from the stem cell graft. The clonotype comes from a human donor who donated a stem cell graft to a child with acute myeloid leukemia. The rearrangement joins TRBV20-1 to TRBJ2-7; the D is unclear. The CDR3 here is CSAREITSYEQYF. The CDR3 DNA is TGCAGTGCTAGAGAGATCACCTCCTACGAGCAGTACTTC.